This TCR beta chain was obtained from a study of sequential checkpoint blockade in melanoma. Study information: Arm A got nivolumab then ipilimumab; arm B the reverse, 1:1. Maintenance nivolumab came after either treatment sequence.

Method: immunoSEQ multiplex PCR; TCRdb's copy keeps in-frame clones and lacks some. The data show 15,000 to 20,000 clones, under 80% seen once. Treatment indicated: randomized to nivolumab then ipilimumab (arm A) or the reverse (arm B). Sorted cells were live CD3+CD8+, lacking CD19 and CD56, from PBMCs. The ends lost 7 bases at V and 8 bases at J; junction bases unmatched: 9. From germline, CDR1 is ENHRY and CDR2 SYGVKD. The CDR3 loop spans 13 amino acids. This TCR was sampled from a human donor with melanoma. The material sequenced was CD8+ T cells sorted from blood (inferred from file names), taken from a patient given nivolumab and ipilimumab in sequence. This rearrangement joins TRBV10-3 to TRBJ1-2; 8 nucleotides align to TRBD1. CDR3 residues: CAITLDRVRGYTF. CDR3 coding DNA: TGTGCCATCACCCTGGACAGGGTACGAGGCTACACCTTC.